This TCR beta chain was identified in a study of technical replicates of blood from a few donors. The CDR3 totals 17 residues. Germline lookup yields CDR1 LGHNA and CDR2 YNFKEQ. Between the trimmed V and J ends, which lost 0 bases and 4 bases, there was a span of 16 bases. Sequenced by immunoSEQ multiplex PCR; TCRdb stores in-frame clones only, minus some. The sample has about 97,000 clones, around 96% seen once. V usage is TRBV4-2 and J usage is TRBJ2-1; D perhaps matches TRBD2 (5 bases). The TCR sequence derives from a human donor in good health. The source material was T cells isolated from PBMCs. CDR3 amino acids: CASSQEPPGVGYNEQFF. The CDR3 DNA reads TGTGCCAGCAGCCAAGAACCCCCCGGGGTAGGGTACAATGAGCAGTTCTTC.